Below are 32 T cell receptor beta chains sequenced from a single sample in a study of molecular identifiers for immune sequencing clone quantification. TCRdb called the PCR reads again in MiXCR, with one record for every CDR3 protein. The sample consists of about 60,000 distinct CDR3 sequences, less than 20% of them appearing once. The specimen was naive CD8+ T cells from blood, with Jurkat cell RNA spiked in. The subset here: FACS-sorted CD8+CD4-CCR7+CD45RA+ naive T cells. These receptor sequences come from a human donor in good health. Some libraries in this study had Jurkat cell RNA spiked in.

This clonotype was observed at least ten times. The chain links TRBV7-9 to TRBJ1-5; TRBD1 matches at 10 bases. V dropped 2 bases and J dropped 5; count of bases not matched to a gene: 9. Looked up from germline, CDR1 is SEHNR and CDR2 is FQNEAQ (reference sequence). CDR3 length: 17 amino acids. Here the CDR3 DNA reads TGTGCCAGCAGCTTATTTCCGACAGGGGGCAAGGATCAGCCCCAGCATTTT. Amino acids: CASSLFPTGGKDQPQHF.

As concerns this clonotype: At one end the junction does not follow the germline gene, possibly because of a read error. V gene TRBV5-6 combines with J gene TRBJ2-3, with 7 nucleotides matching TRBD2. The CDR3 length is 14 residues. Germline values: CDR1 SGHDT, CDR2 YYEEEE. The CDR3 DNA is TGTGCCAGCAGCTTGAGCGGGAAAACAGATACGCTGTACTTT. Translating gives CASSLSGKTDTLYF.

This clonotype was observed a few times. A much larger clone lies a single base off, so this may be a read error. V usage is TRBV28 and J usage is TRBJ1-5; D is perhaps TRBD1 (5 bases). With 6 bases removed from V and 2 bases from J, the gap between germline ends came to 8 bases. This CDR3 is built from 13 residues. CDR1 is MDHEN and CDR2 is SYDVKM in the germline V gene. CDR3 region: CASRGGGNQPQHF. Written as DNA, the CDR3 is TGTGCCAGCAGGGGAGGGGGCAATCAGCCCCAGCATTTT. The full variable domain, in which reference TRBV28 and TRBJ1-5 provide the parts outside the CDR3, is DVKVTQSSRYLVKRTGEKVFLECVQDMDHENMFWYRQDPGLGLRLIYFSYDVKMKEKGDIPEGYSVSREKKERFSLILESASTNQTSMYLCASRGGGNQPQHFGDGTRLSIL.

This clonotype has a handful of counts. As the CDR3 is not closed by the conserved phenylalanine or tryptophan, this likely results from a read error. This chain links TRBV27 with TRBJ2-3, with 9 positions matching TRBD2. This CDR3 comprises 19 residues. The germline V gene has CDR1 MNHEY and CDR2 SMNVEV (reference sequence). Losses at the gene ends were 3 bases for V and 2 bases for J; bases not matched to a gene: 15. CDR3 region: CASSFQRGASGTATDTQYL. As DNA, the CDR3 is TGTGCCAGCAGTTTTCAGAGAGGAGCTAGCGGGACCGCCACAGATACGCAGTATTTA.

This clonotype was seen repeatedly, ten times or more. The chain has TRBV29-1 and TRBJ2-1; 8 positions match TRBD2. The CDR3 consists of 14 residues. Per the germline V gene, CDR1 is SQVTM and CDR2 is ANQGSEA. After removal of 5 bases from V and 2 bases from J, the junction contained 5 bases not matched to a gene. CDR3 protein: CSVQTSGTYNEQFF. The CDR3 DNA reads as TGCAGCGTTCAAACTAGCGGTACCTACAATGAGCAGTTCTTC.

In DNA, the CDR3 is TGTGCCAGCAGTCCCCGACAGACCCTTAACACCGGGGAGCTGTTTTTT. As protein: CASSPRQTLNTGELFF. The J gene is TRBJ2-2, the V gene TRBV27, with D perhaps matching TRBD1 (5 bases). The CDR3 is 16 amino acids. CDR1 is MNHEY and CDR2 is SMNVEV in the germline V gene (reference sequence). Between the trimmed V and J ends, which lost 5 bases and 2 bases, there was a span of 15 bases.

This clonotype was seen ten or more times. The rearrangement joins TRBV30 to TRBJ2-1; no clear D. The CDR3 totals 12 residues. Per the germline V gene, CDR1 is GTSNPN and CDR2 is SVGIG (reference sequence). Between the trimmed V and J ends, which lost 0 bases and 9 bases, there was a span of 9 bases. CDR3 loop: CAWSVNRPEQFF. CDR3 nucleotides: TGTGCCTGGAGTGTAAACCGGCCTGAGCAGTTCTTC.

This clonotype was found a few times. The rearrangement uses TRBV7-6 and TRBJ2-5, with a tentative D call TRBD2 (6 bases). Trimming took off 2 bases at V and 5 bases at J, with 18 bases between the two ends. The CDR3 is made up of 16 amino acids. Germline V CDR1 and CDR2: SGHVS, FNYEAQ. CDR3 nucleotides: TGTGCCAGCAGCTTATTGGAGGGAGGCCCTCGGGAGACCCAGTACTTC. Translated, it gives CASSLLEGGPRETQYF.

In this sample, this clonotype turned up many times. This chain links TRBV4-1 with TRBJ2-7; D ambiguous. The CDR3 extends over 13 amino acids. Germline V CDR1 and CDR2: MGHRA, YSYEKL. V was pared by 0 bases and J by 6 bases, with 9 bases between. CDR3 coding DNA: TGCGCCAGCAGCCAAGATCGAATAGGCGAGCAGTACTTC. As protein: CASSQDRIGEQYF.

This clonotype was counted ten times or more. The chain uses TRBV4-1 and TRBJ2-1, with unresolved D. V was cut by 0 bases and J by 3 bases, with 3 bases left in between. CDR3 length equals 13 residues. Per the germline V gene, CDR1 is MGHRA and CDR2 is YSYEKL. The chain's CDR3 is CASSQEGYNEQFF. CDR3 sequence (DNA): TGCGCCAGCAGCCAAGAAGGCTACAATGAGCAGTTCTTC.

This clonotype was detected a few times. V is TRBV20-1 and J is TRBJ2-1, with TRBD2 identical over 12 bases. V dropped 3 bases and J dropped 4; count of bases not matched to a gene: 4. Germline values: CDR1 DFQATT, CDR2 SNEGSKA (reference sequence). This CDR3 is 15 amino acids long. The CDR3 protein is CSARSGTSGYNEQFF. The CDR3 coding sequence is TGCAGTGCTAGGTCGGGGACTAGCGGGTACAATGAGCAGTTCTTC.

This clonotype has ten or more counts. An end of the junction differs from the germline gene, which may be a read error. This chain links TRBV29-1 with TRBJ2-1, with 15 bases fitting TRBD2. The CDR3 is 15 amino acids. Germline assignment: CDR1 SQVTM and CDR2 ANQGSEA. The CDR3 loop reads CSVEDLGLAGGHVIF. CDR3 DNA: TGCAGCGTTGAAGATCTGGGACTAGCGGGAGGCCATGTAATCTTC.

The gene calls are TRBV10-3 and TRBJ2-5; 10 bases line up with TRBD2. The CDR3 totals 15 residues. Unmatched junction bases numbered 11, after V lost 10 bases and J lost 3 bases. The germline gives CDR1 ENHRY, CDR2 SYGVKD. CDR3 in DNA: TGTGCCACCGGGCGGGCTAGCGGGGGAGAAGAGACCCAGTACTTC. It is translated as CATGRASGGEETQYF.

This clonotype was detected ten times or more. The V and J genes are TRBV7-8 and TRBJ2-2; TRBD2 aligns across 15 bases. There are 18 residues in the CDR3. CDR1 is SGHVS and CDR2 is FQNEAQ in the germline V gene. V was clipped by 5 bases and J by 1 base; unmatched bases: 5. The CDR3 protein is CASSTGLAGGLNTGELFF. DNA for the CDR3: TGTGCCAGCAGCACCGGACTAGCGGGAGGGTTGAACACCGGGGAGCTGTTTTTT.

On this clonotype itself: One base away lies a much larger clone, so this may be a sequencing read error. This chain uses TRBV10-3 with TRBJ2-2; 8 bases fit TRBD2. This CDR3 is built from 15 residues. Looked up from germline, CDR1 is ENHRY and CDR2 is SYGVKD. The V and J ends lost 3 bases and 2 bases, in that order; junction bases with no gene match: 2. CDR3 region: CAISELAANTGELFF. The CDR3 DNA reads as TGTGCCATCAGTGAACTAGCGGCTAACACCGGGGAGCTGTTTTTT.

This clonotype appeared many times. J is TRBJ1-5 and V is TRBV10-1, with TRBD1 matching over 9 bases. Losses at the gene ends were 8 bases for V and 6 bases for J; bases not matched to a gene: 5. CDR3 length: 13 residues. Germline V gene lookup returns CDR1 WNHNN and CDR2 SYGVQD (reference sequence). Here the CDR3 DNA reads TGCGCCAGCGGGACAGGGAAGGGTCAGCCCCAGCATTTT. Translation gives CASGTGKGQPQHF.

This clonotype was seen a handful of times. Just one base apart from a much larger clone, this may be a read error. This chain uses TRBV6-6 with TRBJ2-3; a possible D gene is TRBD2 (6 bases). The CDR3 runs 16 residues. V was clipped by 7 bases and J by 2 bases, with 19 bases between them. Germline-derived CDR1 and CDR2 are MNHNY and SVGAGI (reference sequence). CDR3 loop: CASKLLALESTDTQYF. CDR3 in DNA: TGTGCCAGCAAGCTTCTAGCGTTAGAATCCACAGATACGCAGTATTTT.

This clonotype was detected only a few times. The chain recombines TRBV12-3 or TRBV12-4 with TRBJ1-4, with D possibly TRBD1 on 5 matching bases. Trimming shortened V by 6 bases and J by 8 bases, and 16 bases separated the two germline ends. This CDR3 comprises 14 residues. CDR3 region: CASREGDLKEKLFF. In DNA form, the CDR3 reads TGTGCCAGCAGAGAAGGGGACCTTAAGGAAAAACTGTTTTTT.

This clonotype was observed at least ten times. V is TRBV7-9 and J is TRBJ1-1, with 9 bases fitting TRBD1. Trimming removed 4 bases from V and 5 bases from J; junction bases left unmatched: 5. This CDR3 has 14 amino acids. CDR1 is SEHNR, CDR2 FQNEAQ, per germline (reference sequence). The CDR3: CASSWGQGWTEAFF. Written as DNA, the CDR3 is TGTGCCAGCAGCTGGGGACAGGGTTGGACTGAAGCTTTCTTT.

This clonotype was observed many times. The genes are TRBV28 and TRBJ2-7; D uncertain. This CDR3 region has 13 residues. The germline V gene has CDR1 MDHEN and CDR2 SYDVKM. Trimming left V 2 bases short and J 7 bases short, with 12 bases between. The CDR3 protein is CASSLTSSREQYF. CDR3 in DNA: TGTGCCAGCAGTTTAACGTCATCCCGGGAGCAGTACTTC.

This clonotype was seen a handful of times. This sequence joins TRBV12-3 or TRBV12-4 and TRBJ2-5, with D tentatively TRBD2 (7 bases). V was cut by 5 bases and J by 5 bases, with 36 bases left in between. This CDR3 is built from 21 residues. The CDR3 loop reads CASSATLNTGTGGNPRETQYF. The CDR3 DNA follows: TGTGCCAGCAGTGCCACACTTAACACAGGGACGGGGGGCAATCCGCGGGAGACCCAGTACTTC.

In this sample, this clonotype turned up many times. This sequence joins TRBV4-3 and TRBJ2-2; D may be TRBD1 or TRBD2 (5 bases each). There are 15 residues in the CDR3. Trimming stripped 4 bases from V and 5 bases from J, with 14 bases between. CDR1 is LGHNA, CDR2 YSLEER, per germline. The CDR3 DNA sequence: TGCGCCAGCAGCCTAGCGCGAGGGGCGACCGGGGAGCTGTTTTTT. As protein: CASSLARGATGELFF.

This clonotype was picked up many times. The chain couples TRBV13 to TRBJ2-3; possible D gene TRBD1, 5 bases. The CDR3 is made up of 13 amino acids. Germline V gene data show CDR1 as PRHDT and CDR2 as FYEKMQ (reference sequence). With 5 bases removed from V and 4 bases from J, the gap between germline ends came to 10 bases. The CDR3 loop is CASSHQGADTQYF. For the CDR3, the DNA is TGTGCCAGCAGCCACCAGGGTGCAGATACGCAGTATTTT.

The V call is TRBV12-3 or TRBV12-4, the J call TRBJ2-2; 11 nucleotides line up with TRBD2. CDR3 length: 16 residues. Unmatched junction bases numbered 4, after V lost 4 bases and J lost 3 bases. In DNA, the CDR3 is TGTGCCAGCAGTTCGCTAGCGGGAGGCTACACCGGGGAGCTGTTTTTT. This codes for CASSSLAGGYTGELFF.

On this clonotype itself: Given a much more abundant clone one base away, this may be a read error. V is TRBV14 and J is TRBJ2-1; a weak D match, TRBD1 (5 bases). Trimming took 3 bases from V and 9 from J, leaving 12 bases between them. The germline V gene has CDR1 SGHDN and CDR2 FVKESK. CDR3 size: 13 residues. The CDR3 bases are TGTGCCAGCAGCCAGGGCAGGGCTGGTGAGCAGTTCTTC. This sequence encodes CASSQGRAGEQFF.

This clonotype was observed at least ten times. V is TRBV6-6 and J is TRBJ1-5; a weak D match, TRBD1 (5 bases). The V and J ends lost 2 bases and 3 bases respectively, with 14 bases between them. There are 16 residues in the CDR3. Germline V lookup: CDR1 MNHNY, CDR2 SVGAGI (reference sequence). CDR3 sequence: CASSYASRQPNQPQHF. In DNA form, the CDR3 reads TGTGCCAGCAGTTACGCCTCTCGACAGCCCAATCAGCCCCAGCATTTT.

Only a few counts were recorded for this clonotype. This may be a read error: a much more frequent sequence differs by one nucleotide. The chain has TRBV9 and TRBJ2-5; 8 bases match TRBD2. Germline V gives CDR1 SGDLS, CDR2 YYNGEE. V was clipped by 4 bases and J by 5 bases; unmatched bases: 10. CDR3 length: 15 amino acids. CDR3 nucleotide sequence: TGTGCCAGCAGCACCCCTAGCGGGCCCACGGAGACCCAGTACTTC. It encodes CASSTPSGPTETQYF.

This clonotype has just a few counts. The chain is built from TRBV5-6 and TRBJ1-1; D is possibly TRBD1 (6 bases). Trimming pared 2 bases from V and 7 bases from J, leaving 12 bases between. CDR1 is SGHDT, CDR2 YYEEEE, per germline. This CDR3 has 13 residues. For the CDR3, the DNA is TGTGCCAGCAGCTTCGGGACAAGGGGTGAAGCTTTCTTT. This codes for CASSFGTRGEAFF.

This clonotype was found a few times. The V call is TRBV7-2, the J call TRBJ2-2, with 10 bases matching TRBD2. Germline CDR1 is SGHTA and CDR2 is FQGNSA. The CDR3 contains 19 residues. The ends lost 3 bases at V and 4 bases at J; junction bases unmatched: 14. The CDR3 reads CASSFLTSGKAFSTGELFF. The CDR3 bases are TGTGCCAGCAGCTTTCTAACTAGCGGGAAGGCCTTTAGCACCGGGGAGCTGTTTTTT. The full variable domain, completed using reference TRBV7-2 and TRBJ2-2, is GAGVSQSPSNKVTEKGKDVELRCDPISGHTALYWYRQSLGQGLEFLIYFQGNSAPDKSGLPSDRFSAERTGGSVSTLTIQRTQQEDSAVYLCASSFLTSGKAFSTGELFFGEGSRLTVL.

This clonotype was observed at least ten times. The gene calls are TRBV4-2 and TRBJ2-1; 9 bases are a match to TRBD2. Germline V lookup: CDR1 LGHNA, CDR2 YNFKEQ. J was trimmed by 4 bases and V by 0 bases; bases with no gene match: 7. This CDR3 region has 17 residues. For the CDR3, the DNA is TGTGCCAGCAGCCAAGAATCAGCGACTAGCGGATACAATGAGCAGTTCTTC. This gives the protein CASSQESATSGYNEQFF.

To note about this clonotype: A read error may be the cause here, since a much bigger clone is one base away. The chain links TRBV5-5 to TRBJ1-1, with D maybe TRBD1 (6 bases). V dropped 4 bases and J dropped 3 bases, with 13 bases sitting between them. CDR1 and CDR2 from the germline V gene are SGHKS and YYEKEE (reference sequence). The CDR3 totals 14 residues. DNA of the CDR3: TGTGCCAGCAGCCCAAGGACAGTGGACACTGAAGCTTTCTTT. It is translated as CASSPRTVDTEAFF.

This clonotype occurred many times. The chain joins TRBV6-2 or TRBV6-3 to TRBJ2-5; the match to TRBD2 covers 9 bases. CDR3 length equals 15 residues. With V trimmed by 2 bases and J by 2 bases, 3 bases remained unmatched. Germline CDR1 MNHEY, CDR2 SVGEGT. CDR3 nucleotide sequence: TGTGCCAGCAGTTACCGGACTAGCGTGCAAGAGACCCAGTACTTC. This encodes CASSYRTSVQETQYF.